This T cell receptor beta chain was recorded in a study of T cells in Graves' hyperthyroidism and ophthalmopathy. CDR1 and CDR2 (germline): SGHTA, FQGNSA. The CDR3 length is 18 residues. J gave up 4 bases and V 1 base, and 8 bases lay outside the gene matches. Amplification targeted TCR beta CDR3 regions from RNA transcripts. The TCR CDR3 first-round RT-PCR relied on the HTBI primer set. Each CDR3 protein is one row after TCRdb ran MiXCR on the multiplex PCR reads. The sample records about 250,000 distinct CDR3 sequences, approximately 21% being singletons. Regarding the study as a whole: Expanded thyroid clonotypes (above 0.001) were mostly also found in blood.

Only a few counts were recorded for this clonotype. Antigen unknown. This clonotype was sampled from a man under 40 with Graves' ophthalmopathy. Sequencing was carried out using blood. The chain joins TRBV7-2 to TRBJ2-1; 12 bases fit TRBD2. CDR3 sequence (DNA): TGTGCCAGCAGCTTAGGGGCTAGCGGGAGGGCCTTTTACAATGAGCAGTTCTTC. As protein: CASSLGASGRAFYNEQFF.